This T cell receptor beta chain originates from a study of sequential checkpoint blockade in melanoma. The wider study: Randomization was 1:1 between first-line nivolumab→ipilimumab and ipilimumab→nivolumab. Both treatment sequences were followed by maintenance nivolumab.

This sample's treatment: randomized to nivolumab then ipilimumab (arm A) or the reverse (arm B). No patient had prior DNA-damaging chemotherapy. PBMC sorting kept live CD3+CD8+ cells without CD19 or CD56. Trimming cost V 5 bases and J 2 bases; bases outside gene matches: 5. Germline CDR1 and CDR2: LNHDA and SQIVND (reference sequence). The CDR3 is made up of 14 amino acids. Repertoires were generated with immunoSEQ multiplex PCR, while TCRdb's copy carries only in-frame clones and drops some. The sample gives 15,000 to 20,000 clones, 85% to 95% of which show up once; roughly a quarter is in the top ten.

The TCR comes from a human donor with melanoma. This rearrangement joins TRBV19 to TRBJ2-7; TRBD1 agrees at 8 bases. Sequencing was performed on CD8+ T cells sorted from blood (inferred from file names), taken from a patient given nivolumab and ipilimumab in sequence. CDR3 amino acids: CASSVDREPYEQYF. For the CDR3, the DNA is TGTGCCAGTAGTGTGGACAGGGAGCCCTACGAGCAGTACTTC.